Listed below are T cell receptor beta chains from one sample, sequenced in a study of identical twins. TCRdb re-derived calls from the 5' RACE reads in MiXCR, one entry per CDR3 protein. The sample has fewer than 450,000 distinct CDR3 sequences; approximately 8.7% are singletons. The specimen sequenced was naive T cells sorted from blood. The receptors derive from a woman aged 45-65 years in good health. The conserved cysteine and the conserved F or W are not part of the CDR3 here.

V	J	CDR3
TRBV5-1	TRBJ2-1	ASSFYPLGGQVYNEQF
TRBV12-3/TRBV12-4	TRBJ1-6	ASSLVGKGSPLH
TRBV5-1	TRBJ1-4	ASSLGLTNEKLF
TRBV5-1	TRBJ2-2	ASSRDSNTGELF
TRBV12-3/TRBV12-4	TRBJ2-2	ASSPKSSSGELF
TRBV29-1	TRBJ2-2	SVWSTGPGPNTGELF
TRBV14	TRBJ2-3	ASSQGETSGDTQY
TRBV5-1	TRBJ2-7	ASSWGTSEREQY
TRBV11-2	TRBJ2-5	ASSLAGRAQETQY
TRBV3-1	TRBJ2-7	ASSQGPGGLEQY
TRBV27	TRBJ1-1	ASSSLGSTNTEAF
TRBV6-5	TRBJ2-2	ASGTGELF
TRBV3-1	TRBJ2-4	ASSQQTGSKNIQY
TRBV29-1	TRBJ2-3	SAMTDFFTDTQY
TRBV11-2	TRBJ1-4	ASSRGGTNEKLF
TRBV21-1	TRBJ2-5	ASSKSRTGQETQY
TRBV10-2	TRBJ2-5	ASSEKREVSWTQY
TRBV5-1	TRBJ2-1	ASSLDPAGGPGNEQF
TRBV7-9	TRBJ2-3	ASSPASRQDTQY
TRBV29-1	TRBJ2-3	SVERIGRGTDTQY
TRBV2	TRBJ2-4	ASRRDRRSKNIQY
TRBV24-1	TRBJ2-5	ATTSLRGVETQY
TRBV7-2	TRBJ2-7	ASSLGGSPYEQY
TRBV29-1	TRBJ2-1	SVEGLAGTYNEQF
TRBV29-1	TRBJ2-2	SVGLAGGTGELF
TRBV27	TRBJ1-2	ASSPLTVNYGYT
TRBV5-1	TRBJ2-3	ASSFSGTTDTQY
TRBV7-7	TRBJ2-3	ASSSGLAGRQY
TRBV5-5	TRBJ1-5	ASSGDRTTNQPQH
TRBV5-1	TRBJ1-4	ASSPSGSFEKLF
TRBV7-9	TRBJ1-1	ASSLTTGGTEAF
TRBV27	TRBJ2-2	ASSPAGLGGRVELF
TRBV29-1	TRBJ1-1	SVLSGTEAF
TRBV12-5	TRBJ2-3	ASGFSGARDTQY
TRBV6-1	TRBJ2-1	ASRTGTSALERQF
TRBV5-1	TRBJ2-5	ASSSKSQGLANQETQY
TRBV12-3/TRBV12-4	TRBJ2-7	ASSPSRWEGRYEQY
TRBV5-1	TRBJ1-1	ASSHRENTEAF
TRBV7-8	TRBJ2-3	ASSPRGLLAGGADTQY
TRBV5-1	TRBJ2-3	ASSRRGSDTQY
TRBV20-1	TRBJ2-1	SARSTGGPNEQF
TRBV20-1	TRBJ2-5	SAPGEGQETQY
TRBV6-2/TRBV6-3	TRBJ2-7	ASRSPGLAVSYEQY
TRBV5-1	TRBJ2-3	ASSLAGGSDTQY
TRBV10-3	TRBJ2-1	AHSGGGEQF
TRBV18	TRBJ2-3	ASSPSTGSFGTDTQY
TRBV5-1	TRBJ2-1	ASSLVLAGNPEQF
TRBV10-3	TRBJ2-2	AISERLANTGELF
TRBV10-2	TRBJ2-4	ASKQENIQY
TRBV20-1	TRBJ2-1	SARKIATPYNEQF
TRBV5-1	TRBJ1-2	ASSFGGGKGYT
TRBV20-1	TRBJ2-3	SARFDTDTQY
TRBV20-1	TRBJ2-3	SASGGQATDTQY
TRBV20-1	TRBJ2-2	SARGYTGELF
TRBV20-1	TRBJ2-5	GTGTSGRETQY
TRBV5-1	TRBJ2-1	ASSLEGQGYEQF
TRBV7-2	TRBJ2-1	ASSLAGAVTNEQF
TRBV11-3	TRBJ2-5	ASKKGERQETQY
TRBV6-6	TRBJ1-1	ASSSKGRGAEAF
TRBV12-3/TRBV12-4	TRBJ2-2	ASSLTLAGGPPTGELF